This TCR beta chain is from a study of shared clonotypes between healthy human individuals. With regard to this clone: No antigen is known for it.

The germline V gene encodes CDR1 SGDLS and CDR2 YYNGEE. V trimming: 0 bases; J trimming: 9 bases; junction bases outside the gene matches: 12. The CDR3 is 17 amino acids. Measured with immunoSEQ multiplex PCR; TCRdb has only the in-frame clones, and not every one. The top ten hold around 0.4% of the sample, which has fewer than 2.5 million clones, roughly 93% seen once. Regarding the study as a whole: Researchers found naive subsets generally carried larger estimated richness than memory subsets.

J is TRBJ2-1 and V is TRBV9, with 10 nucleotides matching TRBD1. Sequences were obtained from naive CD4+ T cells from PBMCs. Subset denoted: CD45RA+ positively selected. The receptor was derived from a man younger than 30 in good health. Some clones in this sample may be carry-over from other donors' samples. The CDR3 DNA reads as TGTGCCAGCAGCGTAGATTGGACAGGGGGGGCCCCGGGTGAGCAGTTCTTC. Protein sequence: CASSVDWTGGAPGEQFF.